This T cell receptor beta chain was sequenced in a study of T cell responses to AZD1222 COVID-19 vaccine. The study, taken as a whole, reports: Donors, mostly white British, included more females; clonal diversity was possibly underestimated. Within unmutated variant regions lay the reported targets of nearly half of spike-specific TCRs.

Some clones are missing from TCRdb's copy, which holds only in-frame ones; the method was immunoSEQ multiplex PCR. The data show about 190,000 clones, approximately 92% seen once. Trimming left V 4 bases short and J 7 bases short, with 18 bases between. CDR1 and CDR2 (germline): SGHKS, YYEKEE (reference sequence). The CDR3 has 16 residues. Worth noting for this clone: What it binds is not known.

The sequenced sample was peripheral blood, obtained on day 0 of AZD1222 vaccination. The sequence derives from an adult in good health. This sequence joins TRBV5-5 and TRBJ1-6, with D unclear. The CDR3 is CASSPLLLGPNSPLHF. The CDR3 coding sequence is TGTGCCAGCAGCCCGCTCTTGCTCGGCCCAAATTCACCCCTCCACTTT.